This T cell receptor beta chain stems from a study of blood T cell repertoires in COVID-19. Turning to the study itself: Sources were T cells, B-cell-depleted T cells, or PBMCs; the material itself was cDNA or gDNA.

This clone was observed a few times. As originally analysed: Reference gene primer amplification yielded estimated nucleated cell counts. TCRdb keeps only in-frame clones here, not all; method: immunoSEQ multiplex PCR. V, J and clone size derive from that table, while D and trimming were established from the DNA sequence. The sample holds around 130,000 clones; approximately 80% are singletons and the top ten take around 10%. This receptor was obtained from a human donor in a cohort sampled during active COVID-19. The sequenced material came from peripheral blood.

CDR3 DNA sequence: TGTGCCAGCACCGAGGGACAGGGCGGTTCCACTGAAGCTTTCTTT. It yields the protein CASTEGQGGSTEAFF. This chain links TRBV2 with TRBJ1-1; 9 nucleotides line up with TRBD1. Germline V lookup: CDR1 SNHLY, CDR2 FYNNEI. The J segment lost 4 bases and the V segment lost 7 bases, leaving 10 bases of the junction unmatched. The CDR3 runs to 15 residues.